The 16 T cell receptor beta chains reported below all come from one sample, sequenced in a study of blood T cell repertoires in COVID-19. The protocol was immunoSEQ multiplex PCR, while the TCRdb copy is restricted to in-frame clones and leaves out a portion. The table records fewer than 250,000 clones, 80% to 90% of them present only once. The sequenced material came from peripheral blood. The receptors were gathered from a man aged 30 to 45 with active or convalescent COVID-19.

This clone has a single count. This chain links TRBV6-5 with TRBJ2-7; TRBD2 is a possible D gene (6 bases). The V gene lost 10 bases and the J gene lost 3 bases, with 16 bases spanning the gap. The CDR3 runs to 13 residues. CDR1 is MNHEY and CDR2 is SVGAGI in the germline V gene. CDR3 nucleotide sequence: TGTGCCACCCGACCGGGACTGAACTACGAGCAGTACTTC. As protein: CATRPGLNYEQYF.

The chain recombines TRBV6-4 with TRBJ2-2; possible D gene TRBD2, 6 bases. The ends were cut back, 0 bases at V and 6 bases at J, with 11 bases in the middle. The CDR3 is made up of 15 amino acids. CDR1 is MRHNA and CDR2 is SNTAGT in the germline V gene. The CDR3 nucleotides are TGTGCCAGCAGTGACTCAGCGTGGGGGGCCGGGGAGCTGTTTTTT. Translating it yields CASSDSAWGAGELFF.

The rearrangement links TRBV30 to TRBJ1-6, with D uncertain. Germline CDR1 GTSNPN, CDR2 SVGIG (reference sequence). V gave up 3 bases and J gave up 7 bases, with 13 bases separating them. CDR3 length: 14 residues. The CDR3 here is CAWRIGLTNSPLHF. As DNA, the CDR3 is TGTGCCTGGAGGATAGGACTGACAAATTCACCCCTCCACTTT.

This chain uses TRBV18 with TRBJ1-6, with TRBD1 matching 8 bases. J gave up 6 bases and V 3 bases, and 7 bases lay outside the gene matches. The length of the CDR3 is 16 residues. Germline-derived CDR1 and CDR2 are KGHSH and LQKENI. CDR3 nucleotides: TGTGCCAGCTCACCTGGGACAGGCCGTTCTAATTCACCCCTCCACTTT. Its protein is CASSPGTGRSNSPLHF.

The CDR3: CASSQGTSRPDTQYF. For the CDR3, the DNA is TGCGCCAGCAGCCAAGGGACATCTCGGCCAGATACGCAGTATTTT. This chain connects TRBV4-1 to TRBJ2-3, with a possible D match to TRBD1 (5 bases). The CDR3 is 15 residues long. V was cut by 1 base and J by 4 bases, with 12 bases left in between. Per the germline V gene, CDR1 is MGHRA and CDR2 is YSYEKL.

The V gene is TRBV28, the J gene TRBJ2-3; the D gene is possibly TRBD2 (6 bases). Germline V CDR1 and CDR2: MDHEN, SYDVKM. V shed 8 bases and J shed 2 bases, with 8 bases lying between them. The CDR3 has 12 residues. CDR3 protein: CASGRDTDTQYF. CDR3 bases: TGTGCCAGCGGGCGGGACACAGATACGCAGTATTTT.

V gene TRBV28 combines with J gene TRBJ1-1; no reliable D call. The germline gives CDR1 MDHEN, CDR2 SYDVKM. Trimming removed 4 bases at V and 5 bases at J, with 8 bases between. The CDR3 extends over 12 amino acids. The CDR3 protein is CASSSPTTEAFF. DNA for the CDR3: TGTGCCAGCAGTTCCCCGACAACTGAAGCTTTCTTT.

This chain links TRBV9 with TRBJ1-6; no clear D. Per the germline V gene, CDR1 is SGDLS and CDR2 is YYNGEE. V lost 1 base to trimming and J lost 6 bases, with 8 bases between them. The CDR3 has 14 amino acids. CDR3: CASSVSASNSPLHF. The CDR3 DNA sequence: TGTGCCAGCAGCGTATCAGCGTCTAATTCACCCCTCCACTTT.

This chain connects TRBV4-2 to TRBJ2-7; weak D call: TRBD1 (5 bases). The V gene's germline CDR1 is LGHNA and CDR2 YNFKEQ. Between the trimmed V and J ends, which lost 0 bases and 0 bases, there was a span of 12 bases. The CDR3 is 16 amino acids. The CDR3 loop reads CASSQELGQSSYEQYF. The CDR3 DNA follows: TGTGCCAGCAGCCAAGAGCTGGGGCAGAGCTCCTACGAGCAGTACTTC.

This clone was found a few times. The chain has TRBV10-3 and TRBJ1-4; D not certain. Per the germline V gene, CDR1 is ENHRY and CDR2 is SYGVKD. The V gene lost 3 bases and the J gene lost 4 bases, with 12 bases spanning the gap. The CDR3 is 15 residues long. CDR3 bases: TGTGCCATCAGTGACAAAACCGCCGGTAATGAAAAACTGTTTTTT. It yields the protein CAISDKTAGNEKLFF.

The CDR3 DNA reads TGTGCCAGCAGCAAAGTCTCAGGACTAGCGGGGACCTACGAGCAGTACTTC. As protein: CASSKVSGLAGTYEQYF. This rearrangement joins TRBV21-1 to TRBJ2-7; the listed D gene, TRBD2, was not tested against the DNA. TRBV21-1 is a pseudogene segment. There are 17 residues in the CDR3.

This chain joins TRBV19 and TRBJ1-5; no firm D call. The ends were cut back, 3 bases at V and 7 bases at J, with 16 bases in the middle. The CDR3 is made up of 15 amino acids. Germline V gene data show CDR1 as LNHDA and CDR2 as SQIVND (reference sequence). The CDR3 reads CASSIPARLRQPQHF. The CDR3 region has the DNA TGTGCCAGTAGTATTCCCGCCAGGTTAAGGCAGCCCCAGCATTTT.

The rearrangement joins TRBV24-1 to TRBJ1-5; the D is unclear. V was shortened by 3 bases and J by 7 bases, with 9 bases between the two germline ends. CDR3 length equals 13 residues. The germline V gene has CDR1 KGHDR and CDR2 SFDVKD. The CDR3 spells CATSDRHVQPQHF. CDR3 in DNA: TGTGCCACCAGTGATCGACATGTACAGCCCCAGCATTTT.

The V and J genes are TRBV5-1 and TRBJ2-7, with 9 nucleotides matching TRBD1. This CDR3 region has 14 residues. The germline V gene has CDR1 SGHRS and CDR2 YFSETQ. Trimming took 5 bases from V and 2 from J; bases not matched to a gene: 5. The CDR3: CASSYRDRAYEQYF. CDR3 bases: TGCGCCAGCAGTTACCGGGACAGGGCCTACGAGCAGTACTTC.

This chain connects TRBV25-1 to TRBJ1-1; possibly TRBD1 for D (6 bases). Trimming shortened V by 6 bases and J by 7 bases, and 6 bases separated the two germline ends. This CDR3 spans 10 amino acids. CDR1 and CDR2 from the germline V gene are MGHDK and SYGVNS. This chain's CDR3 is CASRDSEAFF. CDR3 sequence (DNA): TGTGCCAGCAGGGACAGTGAAGCTTTCTTT.

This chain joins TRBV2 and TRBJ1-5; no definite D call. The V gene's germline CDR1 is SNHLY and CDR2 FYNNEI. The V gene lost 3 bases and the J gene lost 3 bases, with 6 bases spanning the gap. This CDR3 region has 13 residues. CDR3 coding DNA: TGTGCCAGCAGTGACAGTAACAATCAGCCCCAGCATTTT. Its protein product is CASSDSNNQPQHF.